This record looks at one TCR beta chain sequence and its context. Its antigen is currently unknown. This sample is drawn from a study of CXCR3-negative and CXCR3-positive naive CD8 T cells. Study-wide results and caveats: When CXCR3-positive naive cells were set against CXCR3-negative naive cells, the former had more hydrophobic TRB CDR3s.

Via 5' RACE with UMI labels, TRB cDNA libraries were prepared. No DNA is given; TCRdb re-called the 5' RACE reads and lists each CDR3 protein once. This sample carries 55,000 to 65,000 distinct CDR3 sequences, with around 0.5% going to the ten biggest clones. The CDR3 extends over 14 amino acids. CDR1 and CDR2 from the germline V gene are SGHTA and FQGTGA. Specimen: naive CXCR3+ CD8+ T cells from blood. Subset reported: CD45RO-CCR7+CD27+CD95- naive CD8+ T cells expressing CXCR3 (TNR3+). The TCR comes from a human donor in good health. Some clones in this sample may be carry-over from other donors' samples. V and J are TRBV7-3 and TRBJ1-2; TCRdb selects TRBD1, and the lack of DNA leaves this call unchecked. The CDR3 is CASSEGERGYGYTF. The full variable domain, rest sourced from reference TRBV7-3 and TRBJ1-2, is GAGVSQTPSNKVTEKGKYVELRCDPISGHTALYWYRQSLGQGPEFLIYFQGTGAADDSGLPNDRFFAVRPEGSVSTLKIQRTERGDSAVYLCASSEGERGYGYTFGSGTRLTVV.